Detailed here is one T cell receptor beta chain. From germline, CDR1 is MNHNY and CDR2 SVGAGI (reference sequence). The V gene lost 10 bases and the J gene lost 1 base, with 17 bases spanning the gap. The CDR3 is 14 amino acids. Original analysis: Amplification from reference gene primers served as the basis for estimated nucleated cell counts. The protocol was immunoSEQ multiplex PCR, while the TCRdb copy is restricted to in-frame clones and leaves out a portion. V, J and clone size are those of that table, while D and trimming were read from the DNA. The sample lists roughly 59,000 clones; 70% to 80% were seen once. These data belong to a study of blood T cell repertoires in COVID-19. The overall study: Whether acute or convalescent, the COVID-19 samples came from the United States, Italy and Spain. The analysed material was cDNA or gDNA that came from T cells, B-cell-depleted T cells, or PBMCs.

The sequenced sample was peripheral blood. This clonotype was obtained from a man older than 75 with acute or convalescent COVID-19. This sequence joins TRBV6-6 and TRBJ2-7; tentative D call: TRBD2 (6 bases). CDR3 DNA: TGTGCCATCGCGGGAAGAGGACTATCCTACGAGCAGTACTTC. Translated, it gives CAIAGRGLSYEQYF.